The source of this T cell receptor beta chain is a study of blood T cells in healthy people across ages. Points from the study as a whole: The fall in TCR beta diversity per million T cells was roughly linear with age.

A J-beta primer mix and a sample-barcoded 5' primer were used in a second PCR of roughly 6 to 12 cycles. MiXCR, applied by TCRdb to the 5' RACE reads, yields one record per CDR3 protein. The table has almost 1 million distinct CDR3 sequences, 51% seen once; the top ten hold roughly a fifth. For this clonotype: Its antigen is undetermined.

Material: blood. The sequence was collected from an older woman in good health.

The CDR3 is CSARPRAGVPCYEQYF. CDR3 in DNA: TGCAGTGCTAGACCGAGAGCGGGAGTTCCTTGTTACGAGCAGTACTTC. The chain links TRBV20-1 to TRBJ2-7; TRBD2 matches 8 bases. This CDR3 comprises 16 residues. Germline loops: CDR1 DFQATT, CDR2 SNEGSKA (reference sequence). With V trimmed by 2 bases and J by 4 bases, 13 bases remained unmatched.